A selection of T cell receptor beta chains follows, all from one sample in a study of control samples from healthy donors and cancer patients. Some clones are missing from TCRdb's copy, which holds only in-frame ones; the method was immunoSEQ multiplex PCR. Of over 150,000 clones detected, around 95% appear once; the ten largest clones hold approximately 5.5%. The sequenced material came from blood. The receptors stem from a middle-aged man in good health. The CDR3 runs from the conserved cysteine through the conserved F or W. The D gene is left open where the match is weak. The size of a clone is reported for some rows only, either as once, few or many, or as a class for expanded clones.

d_call	v_call	j_call	cdr3_length	clone_size	cdr3_aa	cdr3_nt
-	TRBV12-5	TRBJ1-5	11	-	CASGLREPQHF	TGTGCTAGTGGTTTGAGGGAGCCCCAGCATTTT
TRBD1	TRBV2	TRBJ2-1	14	-	CASLRDRPYNEQFF	TGTGCCAGCCTCCGGGACAGGCCGTACAATGAGCAGTTCTTC
-	TRBV5-5	TRBJ2-7	15	-	CASSLGYPGYYEQYF	TGTGCCAGCAGCTTAGGTTATCCGGGCTACTACGAGCAGTACTTC
-	TRBV5-1	TRBJ1-4	14	-	CASSKGPEDEKLFF	TGCGCCAGCAGCAAGGGACCCGAGGACGAAAAACTGTTTTTT
-	TRBV21-1	TRBJ1-5	16	-	CASPRGRSHSNQPQHF	TGTGCCAGCCCAAGGGGACGGAGCCATAGCAATCAGCCCCAGCATTTT
-	TRBV6-6	TRBJ1-6	14	-	CASSYLGPDSPLHF	TGTGCCAGCAGTTACCTGGGGCCGGATTCACCCCTCCACTTT
-	TRBV24-1	TRBJ2-2	17	-	CATSDLQTGPNTGELFF	TGTGCCACCAGTGATTTGCAAACAGGGCCCAACACCGGGGAGCTGTTTTTT
-	TRBV28	TRBJ2-5	15	once	CASSLSQIRGETQYF	TGTGCCAGCAGTTTATCACAGATCAGGGGAGAGACCCAGTACTTC
-	TRBV5-8	TRBJ1-5	11	-	CASSLSQPQHF	TGTGCCAGCAGCTTGAGCCAGCCCCAGCATTTT
TRBD1	TRBV6-5	TRBJ1-1	13	-	CASSWGQGGEAFF	TGTGCCAGCAGTTGGGGACAGGGTGGTGAAGCTTTCTTT
TRBD2	TRBV24-1	TRBJ2-2	18	-	CATSDLGLAGAGTGELFF	TGTGCCACCAGTGATTTGGGGCTAGCGGGGGCGGGCACCGGGGAGCTGTTTTTT
-	TRBV7-6	TRBJ1-6	15	-	CASSLARAYNSPLHF	TGTGCCAGCAGCTTAGCCCGGGCTTATAATTCACCCCTCCACTTT
-	TRBV18	TRBJ1-4	15	-	CASSRGGATNEKLFF	TGTGCCAGCTCACGTGGAGGAGCAACTAATGAAAAACTGTTTTTT
TRBD1	TRBV6-5	TRBJ1-5	15	-	CASSSGQGRNQPQHF	TGTGCCAGCAGTTCAGGACAGGGGCGCAATCAGCCCCAGCATTTT
-	TRBV27	TRBJ2-3	16	once	CASSFRGTKSTDTQYF	TGTGCCAGCAGTTTCCGGGGGACAAAGAGCACAGATACGCAGTATTTT
-	TRBV6-1	TRBJ1-6	16	once	CASTERGTSYNSPLHF	TGTGCCAGCACTGAGAGGGGGACTTCCTATAATTCACCCCTCCACTTT
-	TRBV30	TRBJ1-2	13	-	CAWSVMLGNGYTF	TGTGCCTGGAGTGTAATGTTGGGAAATGGCTACACCTTC
-	TRBV6-5	TRBJ2-3	16	-	CASSYSMSRRTDTQYF	TGTGCCAGCAGTTACTCCATGTCGCGCCGCACAGATACGCAGTATTTT
-	TRBV11-2	TRBJ1-3	11	-	CAIGNGNTIYF	TGTGCCATCGGTAATGGAAACACCATATATTTT
-	TRBV28	TRBJ1-5	14	-	CASTRAGGNQPQHF	TGTGCCAGCACCCGGGCGGGGGGGAATCAGCCCCAGCATTTT
-	TRBV5-4	TRBJ1-3	15	once	CASSFRGNPGNTIYF	TGTGCCAGCAGCTTTAGAGGCAACCCTGGAAACACCATATATTTT
-	TRBV6-1	TRBJ1-1	15	-	CASSEDPGLNTEAFF	TGTGCCAGCAGTGAAGACCCAGGCTTGAACACTGAAGCTTTCTTT
TRBD2	TRBV11-2	TRBJ2-3	16	-	CASSPGLAGGTDTQYF	TGTGCCAGCAGCCCGGGACTAGCGGGGGGCACAGATACGCAGTATTTT
TRBD2	TRBV7-2	TRBJ2-5	15	-	CASSQTSGGAETQYF	TGTGCCAGCAGCCAGACTAGCGGGGGGGCGGAGACCCAGTACTTC
-	TRBV13	TRBJ2-2	16	-	CASRLRNQGNTGELFF	TGTGCCAGCAGGTTGCGAAACCAGGGGAACACCGGGGAGCTGTTTTTT
TRBD1	TRBV4-1	TRBJ1-2	16	-	CASSPRSGTGDYGYTF	TGCGCCAGCAGCCCTCGGTCGGGGACAGGGGACTATGGCTACACCTTC
-	TRBV9	TRBJ2-6	14	once	CASSGLSGANVLTF	TGTGCCAGCAGCGGACTGTCTGGGGCCAACGTCCTGACTTTC
-	TRBV2	TRBJ2-1	15	-	CASSEGRGSYNEQFF	TGTGCCAGCAGTGAAGGGAGGGGGTCCTACAATGAGCAGTTCTTC
TRBD1	TRBV28	TRBJ1-5	15	-	CASTAGQGPRQPQHF	TGTGCCAGCACCGCCGGACAGGGGCCCCGTCAGCCCCAGCATTTT
-	TRBV4-1	TRBJ1-6	15	-	CASSQVVTVNSPLHF	TGCGCCAGCAGCCAAGTGGTGACAGTTAATTCACCCCTCCACTTT
-	TRBV10-2	TRBJ1-1	14	once	CASSEGWDDTEAFF	TGCGCCAGCAGTGAGGGGTGGGACGACACTGAAGCTTTCTTT
-	TRBV4-3	TRBJ2-1	22	-	CASSQDPRTAFSRQSSYNEQFF	TGCGCCAGCAGCCAAGATCCCCGGACAGCTTTCAGCCGACAAAGCTCCTACAATGAGCAGTTCTTC
TRBD1	TRBV2	TRBJ1-5	15	once	CASSADRGRNQPQHF	TGTGCCAGCAGCGCGGACAGGGGGCGCAATCAGCCCCAGCATTTT
-	TRBV5-1	TRBJ2-1	13	once	CASSWVGSNEQFF	TGCGCCAGCTCCTGGGTGGGGTCCAATGAGCAGTTCTTC
TRBD1	TRBV5-1	TRBJ2-7	15	-	CASSFLTGEAYEQYF	TGCGCCAGCAGCTTTCTAACAGGGGAAGCCTACGAGCAGTACTTC
TRBD2	TRBV3-1/TRBV3-2	TRBJ2-1	17	once	CASSQRTSGGNYNEQFF	TGTGCCAGCAGCCAGAGGACTAGCGGGGGGAACTACAATGAGCAGTTCTTC
TRBD2	TRBV11-2	TRBJ2-3	19	-	CASSYGASGGSPRTDTQYF	TGTGCCAGCAGCTACGGGGCAAGCGGGGGGTCCCCTCGCACAGATACGCAGTATTTT
-	TRBV11-2	TRBJ1-6	14	few	CASSFSGDQSPLHF	TGTGCCAGCAGCTTTTCCGGGGATCAGTCACCCCTCCACTTT
TRBD2	TRBV6-2/TRBV6-3	TRBJ2-2	15	-	CASSYSGGDTGELFF	TGTGCCAGCAGTTACAGCGGGGGGGATACCGGGGAGCTGTTTTTT